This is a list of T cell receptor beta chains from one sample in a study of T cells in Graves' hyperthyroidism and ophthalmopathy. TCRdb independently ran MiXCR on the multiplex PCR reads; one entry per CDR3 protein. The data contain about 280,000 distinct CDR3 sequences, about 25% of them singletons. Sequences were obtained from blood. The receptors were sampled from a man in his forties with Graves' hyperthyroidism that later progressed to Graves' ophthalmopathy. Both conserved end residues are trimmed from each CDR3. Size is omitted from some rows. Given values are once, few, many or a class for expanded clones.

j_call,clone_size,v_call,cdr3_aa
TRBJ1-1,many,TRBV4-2,ASTPPGNRYTEAF
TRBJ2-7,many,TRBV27,ASSFGRPPYEQY
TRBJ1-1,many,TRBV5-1,ASSLGSTNTEAF
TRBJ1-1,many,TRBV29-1,SVEDPGTVNTEAF
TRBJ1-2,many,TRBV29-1,SVAGGTGAREGYGYT
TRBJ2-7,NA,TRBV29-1,SVLRLAGPSYEQY
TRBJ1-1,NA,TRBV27,ASSTSTGTNTEAF
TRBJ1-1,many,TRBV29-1,SGGQSGTEAF
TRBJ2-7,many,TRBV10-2,ASRPTAPYEQY
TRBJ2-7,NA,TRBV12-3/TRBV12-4,ASSYRDSTYEQY
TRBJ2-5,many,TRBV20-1,SARDSEGRETQY
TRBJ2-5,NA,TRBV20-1,SATTPLSGQETQY
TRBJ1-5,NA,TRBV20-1,SATNRQGNQPQH
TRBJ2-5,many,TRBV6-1,ASSEAGGAAGGPRETQY
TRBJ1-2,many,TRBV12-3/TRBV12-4,ASSSTGTGTYGYT
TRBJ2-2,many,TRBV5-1,ASSAVEALDTGELF
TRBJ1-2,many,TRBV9,ASSAGTGTGNYGYT
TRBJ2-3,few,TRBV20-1,SAPPMDRGRVDTQY
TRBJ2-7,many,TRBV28,ASSSFWDSDYEQY
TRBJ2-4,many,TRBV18,ASRESDIQY
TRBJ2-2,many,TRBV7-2,ASSLGLAGGTGELF
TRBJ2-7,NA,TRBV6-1,ASSRPGWYEQY